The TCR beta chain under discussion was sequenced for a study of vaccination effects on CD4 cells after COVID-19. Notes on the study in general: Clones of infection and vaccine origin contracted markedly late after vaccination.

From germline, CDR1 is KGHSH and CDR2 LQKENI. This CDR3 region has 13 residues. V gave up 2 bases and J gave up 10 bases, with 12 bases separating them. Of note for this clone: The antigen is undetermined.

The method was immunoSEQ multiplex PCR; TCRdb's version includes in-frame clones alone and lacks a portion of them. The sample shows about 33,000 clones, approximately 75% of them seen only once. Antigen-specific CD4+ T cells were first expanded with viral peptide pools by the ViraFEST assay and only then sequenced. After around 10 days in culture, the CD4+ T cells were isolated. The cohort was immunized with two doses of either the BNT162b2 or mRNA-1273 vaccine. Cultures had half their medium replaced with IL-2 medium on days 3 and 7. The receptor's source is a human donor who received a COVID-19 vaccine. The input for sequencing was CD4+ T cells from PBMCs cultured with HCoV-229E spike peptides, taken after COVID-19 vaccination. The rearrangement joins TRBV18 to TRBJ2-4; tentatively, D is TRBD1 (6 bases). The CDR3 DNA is TGTGCCAGCTCACCAAACAGGGATTCTATTCAGTACTTC. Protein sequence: CASSPNRDSIQYF.